Listed here are 24 T cell receptor beta chains from one sample, sequenced in a study of T cell responses to AZD1222 COVID-19 vaccine. Assay: immunoSEQ multiplex PCR; the TCRdb copy retains only in-frame clones and omits some. The sample comprises some 30,000 clones, 86% of which are singletons, and approximately 6.8% rests with the top ten. This specimen was peripheral blood, taken on day 0 of AZD1222 vaccination. Every receptor here comes from an adult in good health.

The chain couples TRBV29-1 to TRBJ2-1; TRBD2 aligns across 15 bases. Trimming took 7 bases from V and 10 from J; bases not matched to a gene: 11. The CDR3 covers 15 residues. Germline CDR1 is SQVTM and CDR2 is ANQGSEA. The CDR3 nucleotides read TGCAGCGGAACGGGACTAGCGGGAGGTCTACAGGAGCAGTTCTTC. This translates into CSGTGLAGGLQEQFF.

In this sample, this clone turned up once. The chain's CDR3 is CASSSGQASYNEQFF. The CDR3 DNA sequence: TGTGCCAGCAGCTCGGGACAGGCCTCCTACAATGAGCAGTTCTTC. This chain links TRBV7-3 with TRBJ2-1; TRBD1 agrees at 8 bases. Germline CDR1 reads SGHTA; CDR2 reads FQGTGA. This CDR3 comprises 15 residues. Unmatched junction bases numbered 2, after V lost 4 bases and J lost 0 bases.

The rearrangement joins TRBV15 to TRBJ1-2; TRBD1 matches at 7 bases. CDR1 is LNHNV and CDR2 is YYDKDF in the germline V gene (reference sequence). This CDR3 has 13 residues. Losses at the gene ends were 5 bases for V and 4 bases for J; bases not matched to a gene: 4. The CDR3 DNA sequence: TGTGCCACCAGCCGGACAGGTAGCTATGGCTACACCTTC. Translated: CATSRTGSYGYTF.

The chain couples TRBV27 to TRBJ2-1, with 9 positions matching TRBD1. The CDR3 length is 13 residues. Germline V CDR1 and CDR2: MNHEY, SMNVEV (reference sequence). Trimming removed 2 bases from V and 7 bases from J; junction bases left unmatched: 0. The CDR3 sequence: CASSLGTGNEQFF. For the CDR3, the DNA is TGTGCCAGCAGTTTAGGGACAGGGAATGAGCAGTTCTTC.

This clone was seen just once. CDR3 DNA sequence: TGCGCCAGCAGTGAGGGGACCCGGTGGAAAGTAGATACGCAGTATTTT. Encoded protein: CASSEGTRWKVDTQYF. The genes are TRBV10-1 and TRBJ2-3; the D call may be TRBD1 or TRBD2 (5 bases each). The CDR3 has 16 amino acids. Trimming took off 2 bases at V and 5 bases at J, with 17 bases between the two ends. CDR1 WNHNN and CDR2 SYGVQD come from the germline V gene (reference sequence).

This clone was seen only a few times. The genes are TRBV27 and TRBJ1-6; possible D gene TRBD1, 5 bases. The CDR3 runs to 16 residues. The ends were cut back, 2 bases at V and 10 bases at J, with 18 bases in the middle. The V gene's germline CDR1 is MNHEY and CDR2 SMNVEV (reference sequence). In DNA, the CDR3 is TGTGCCAGCAGTTTAAATGCCTTCGGGGGTTGGTCACCCCTCCACTTT. This encodes CASSLNAFGGWSPLHF.

This chain connects TRBV19 to TRBJ2-3; D call uncertain. CDR1 is LNHDA and CDR2 is SQIVND in the germline V gene (reference sequence). The CDR3 has 14 residues. Trimming stripped 4 bases from V and 6 bases from J, with 14 bases between. In DNA form, the CDR3 reads TGTGCCAGTAGTAGGCGAGGAGAAGGGGATACGCAGTATTTT. Translating gives CASSRRGEGDTQYF.

This clone has a single count. The chain uses TRBV6-2 or TRBV6-3 and TRBJ2-5; TRBD1 might be the D (6 bases). V lost 6 bases to trimming and J lost 1 base, with 15 bases between them. The CDR3 is 15 amino acids. Germline loops: CDR1 MNHEY, CDR2 SVGEGT. In DNA, the CDR3 is TGTGCCAGCAGCCTTCCAGGGGTCCGCCAAGAGACCCAGTACTTC. Encoded protein: CASSLPGVRQETQYF.

The chain carries TRBV3-1 (or the pseudogene TRBV3-2) and TRBJ2-2; TRBD1 aligns across 9 bases. The ends lost 3 bases at V and 3 bases at J; junction bases unmatched: 8. The CDR3 consists of 17 residues. Germline V lookup: CDR1 LGHDT, CDR2 YNNKEL (reference sequence). This CDR3 is CASSQGGQGPYTGELFF. DNA of the CDR3: TGTGCCAGCAGCCAGGGTGGACAGGGGCCGTACACCGGGGAGCTGTTTTTT.

The chain employs TRBV3-1 (or the pseudogene TRBV3-2) and TRBJ1-3, with D unresolved. In germline, CDR1 is LGHDT, CDR2 YNNKEL (reference sequence). The V end was cut by 5 bases, the J end by 4 bases, with 9 bases between. The CDR3 covers 13 residues. DNA of the CDR3: TGTGCCAGCAGCTTACAGCTCGGAAACACCATATATTTT. As protein: CASSLQLGNTIYF.

The chain links TRBV28 to TRBJ2-7; a possible D gene is TRBD1 (5 bases). V was pared by 7 bases and J by 4 bases, with 5 bases between. Germline CDR1 reads MDHEN; CDR2 reads SYDVKM. This CDR3 has 10 amino acids. CDR3 loop: CASKGYEQYF. CDR3 coding DNA: TGTGCCAGCAAGGGGTACGAGCAGTACTTC.

In this sample, this clone turned up once. The chain is built from TRBV5-1 and TRBJ2-2, with 11 bases identical to TRBD1. V lost 7 bases, J lost 7 bases, and 12 bases stayed unmatched. This CDR3 has 16 amino acids. Per the germline V gene, CDR1 is SGHRS and CDR2 is YFSETQ. The CDR3, as DNA: TGCGCCAGCCACGATCAAGGACAGGGGGCAGGCGGGGAGCTGTTTTTT. This encodes CASHDQGQGAGGELFF. The full variable domain, rest sourced from reference TRBV5-1 and TRBJ2-2, is KAGVTQTPRYLIKTRGQQVTLSCSPISGHRSVSWYQQTPGQGLQFLFEYFSETQRNKGNFPGRFSGRQFSNSRSEMNVSTLELGDSALYLCASHDQGQGAGGELFFGEGSRLTVL.

The chain couples TRBV11-2 to TRBJ1-2; D remains ambiguous. The CDR3 is 13 amino acids. The V end was cut by 2 bases, the J end by 2 bases, with 6 bases between. Germline loops: CDR1 SGHAT, CDR2 FQNNGV. CDR3 region: CASSLYANYGYTF. DNA for the CDR3: TGTGCCAGCAGCTTATACGCGAACTATGGCTACACCTTC.

The chain links TRBV2 to TRBJ2-7; 7 bases map to TRBD1. This CDR3 is 15 amino acids long. Germline loops: CDR1 SNHLY, CDR2 FYNNEI. V was pared by 8 bases and J by 3 bases, with 13 bases of the junction left unmatched. CDR3 residues: CASGKGQGVNYEQYF. The CDR3 nucleotides are TGTGCCAGCGGGAAGGGGCAGGGGGTGAACTACGAGCAGTACTTC.

CDR3 region: CASSLSLQGAGNTIYF. The CDR3 DNA is TGCGCCAGCAGCTTATCCCTACAGGGGGCTGGAAACACCATATATTTT. The gene calls are TRBV5-1 and TRBJ1-3; TRBD1 matches 8 bases. Germline lookup yields CDR1 SGHRS and CDR2 YFSETQ. The length of the CDR3 is 16 residues. The trim removed 2 bases at V and 2 bases at J, leaving 6 bases unmatched.

This clone was counted a single time. The rearrangement joins TRBV5-1 to TRBJ2-5; 13 bases are shared with TRBD2. V was clipped by 5 bases and J by 5 bases; unmatched bases: 6. Germline CDR1 is SGHRS and CDR2 is YFSETQ. This CDR3 region has 15 residues. CDR3 nucleotide sequence: TGCGCCAGCAGTAGGACTAGCGGGGGCGATGAGACCCAGTACTTC. Protein: CASSRTSGGDETQYF.

In the case of this clone: This CDR3 is also generated by other DNA sequences in the sample. The V gene is TRBV20-1, the J gene TRBJ1-3; the D is unclear. Germline V gene data show CDR1 as DFQATT and CDR2 as SNEGSKA (reference sequence). V shed 5 bases and J shed 7 bases, with 9 bases lying between them. This CDR3 contains 11 residues. This chain's CDR3 is CSARTGNTIYF. DNA for the CDR3: TGCAGTGCTCGAACCGGGAACACCATATATTTT.

This rearrangement joins TRBV30 to TRBJ1-1, with D maybe TRBD1 (6 bases). The CDR3 loop spans 14 amino acids. Germline loops: CDR1 GTSNPN, CDR2 SVGIG (reference sequence). V gave up 3 bases and J gave up 0 bases, with 11 bases separating them. CDR3 sequence reads: CAWSRTAMNTEAFF. The CDR3 bases are TGTGCCTGGAGCAGGACAGCCATGAACACTGAAGCTTTCTTT.

This clone turned up a few times. V usage is TRBV5-1 and J usage is TRBJ1-1; 8 positions agree with TRBD1. The J segment lost 1 base and the V segment lost 2 bases, leaving 4 bases of the junction unmatched. This CDR3 is built from 15 residues. Germline CDR1 and CDR2: SGHRS and YFSETQ. The CDR3 protein is CASSFSQGGNTEAFF. CDR3 sequence (DNA): TGCGCCAGCAGCTTTTCACAGGGGGGGAACACTGAAGCTTTCTTT.

This clone was seen more than once but under ten times. The chain employs TRBV27 and TRBJ2-1; 7 positions agree with TRBD1. The CDR3 spans 19 residues. J gave up 5 bases and V 4 bases, and 20 bases lay outside the gene matches. Germline V gives CDR1 MNHEY, CDR2 SMNVEV (reference sequence). CDR3 coding DNA: TGTGCCAGCAGTTCACGCCTTAACCCCACAGGGGTGCCCGACAATGAGCAGTTCTTC. As protein: CASSSRLNPTGVPDNEQFF.

This clone was counted only a few times. This chain joins TRBV5-1 and TRBJ1-6; maybe TRBD1 (6 bases). The CDR3 has 15 amino acids. V was shortened by 5 bases and J by 6 bases, with 15 bases between the two germline ends. The germline V gene has CDR1 SGHRS and CDR2 YFSETQ. The CDR3 sequence is CASSLRDIGNSPLHF. The CDR3 DNA reads TGCGCCAGCAGTCTACGGGACATCGGTAATTCACCCCTCCACTTT.

The chain uses TRBV7-8 and TRBJ2-7; unclear D gene. The CDR3 is 15 residues long. Per germline, CDR1 SGHVS and CDR2 FQNEAQ. V lost 1 base to trimming and J lost 7 bases, with 17 bases between them. The CDR3 loop is CASSLVPNRAGEQYF. CDR3 bases: TGTGCCAGCAGCTTAGTTCCCAATAGGGCTGGGGAGCAGTACTTC. Full variable domain (rest looked up from reference TRBV7-8 and TRBJ2-7): GAGVSQSPRYKVAKRGQDVALRCDPISGHVSLFWYQQALGQGPEFLTYFQNEAQLDKSGLPSDRFFAERPEGSVSTLKIQRTQQEDSAVYLCASSLVPNRAGEQYFGPGTRLTVT.

The rearrangement joins TRBV5-1 to TRBJ1-1; 9 positions match TRBD1. The CDR3 spans 14 residues. Germline V CDR1 and CDR2: SGHRS, YFSETQ. Trimming removed 7 bases from V and 0 bases from J; junction bases left unmatched: 4. In nucleotides, the CDR3 is TGCGCCAGCGGACAGGGGACTATGAACACTGAAGCTTTCTTT. Protein: CASGQGTMNTEAFF. Together with reference TRBV5-1 and TRBJ1-1, the CDR3 gives the full variable domain: KAGVTQTPRYLIKTRGQQVTLSCSPISGHRSVSWYQQTPGQGLQFLFEYFSETQRNKGNFPGRFSGRQFSNSRSEMNVSTLELGDSALYLCASGQGTMNTEAFFGQGTRLTVV.

This chain joins TRBV18 and TRBJ1-1; the match to TRBD1 covers 7 bases. J gave up 2 bases and V 3 bases, and 3 bases lay outside the gene matches. The germline V gene encodes CDR1 KGHSH and CDR2 LQKENI. The CDR3 has 14 amino acids. The CDR3: CASSPGTVNTEAFF. The CDR3 nucleotides read TGTGCCAGCTCACCCGGGACAGTCAACACTGAAGCTTTCTTT.